This T cell receptor beta chain was captured by sequencing in a study of control samples from healthy donors and cancer patients. Germline V gives CDR1 SGHRS, CDR2 YFSETQ. The ends were cut back, 4 bases at V and 3 bases at J, with 13 bases in the middle. CDR3 length: 14 residues. Data came from immunoSEQ multiplex PCR; TCRdb stores just in-frame clones and leaves some out. This table has 20,000 to 30,000 clones, 85% appearing once. The chain couples TRBV5-1 to TRBJ1-1; no firm D call. This clonotype originated in an older woman with head and neck cancer. The specimen sequenced was PBMCs. The CDR3 sequence is CASSLRASDTEAFF. CDR3 coding DNA: TGCGCCAGCAGCCTTAGGGCCAGTGACACTGAAGCTTTCTTT.